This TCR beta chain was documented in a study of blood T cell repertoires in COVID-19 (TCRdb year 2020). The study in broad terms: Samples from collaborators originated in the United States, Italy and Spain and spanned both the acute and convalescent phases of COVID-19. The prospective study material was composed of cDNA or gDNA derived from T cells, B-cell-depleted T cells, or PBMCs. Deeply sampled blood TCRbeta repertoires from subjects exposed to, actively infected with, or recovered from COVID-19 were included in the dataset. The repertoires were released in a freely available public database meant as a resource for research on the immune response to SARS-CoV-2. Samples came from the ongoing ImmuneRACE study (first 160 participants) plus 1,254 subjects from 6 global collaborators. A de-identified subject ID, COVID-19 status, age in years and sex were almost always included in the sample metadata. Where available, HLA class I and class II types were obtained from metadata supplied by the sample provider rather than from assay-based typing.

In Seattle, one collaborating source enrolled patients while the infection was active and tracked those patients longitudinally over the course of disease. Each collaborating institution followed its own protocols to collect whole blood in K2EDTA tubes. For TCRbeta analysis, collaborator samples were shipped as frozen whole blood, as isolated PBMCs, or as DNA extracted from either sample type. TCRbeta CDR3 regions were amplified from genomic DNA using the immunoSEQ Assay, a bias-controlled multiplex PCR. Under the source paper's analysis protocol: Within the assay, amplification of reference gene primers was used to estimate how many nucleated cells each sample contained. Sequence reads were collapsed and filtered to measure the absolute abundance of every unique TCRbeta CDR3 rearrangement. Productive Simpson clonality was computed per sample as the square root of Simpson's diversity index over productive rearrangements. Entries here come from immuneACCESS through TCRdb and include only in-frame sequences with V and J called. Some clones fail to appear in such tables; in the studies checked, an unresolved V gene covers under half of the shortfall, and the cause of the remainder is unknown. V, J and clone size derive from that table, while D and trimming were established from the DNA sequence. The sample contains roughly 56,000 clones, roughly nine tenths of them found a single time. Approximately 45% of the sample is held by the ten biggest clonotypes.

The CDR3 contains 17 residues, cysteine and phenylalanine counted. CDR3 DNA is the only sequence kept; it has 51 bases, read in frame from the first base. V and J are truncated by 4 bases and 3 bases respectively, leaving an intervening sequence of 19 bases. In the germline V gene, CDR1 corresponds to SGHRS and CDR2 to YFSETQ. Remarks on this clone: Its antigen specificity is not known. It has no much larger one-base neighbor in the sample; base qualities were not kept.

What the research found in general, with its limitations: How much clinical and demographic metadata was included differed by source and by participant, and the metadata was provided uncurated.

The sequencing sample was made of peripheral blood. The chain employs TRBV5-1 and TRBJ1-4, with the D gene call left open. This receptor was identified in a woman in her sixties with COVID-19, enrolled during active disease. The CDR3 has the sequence CASSPVLRVRANEKLFF. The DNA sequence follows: TGCGCCAGCAGCCCCGTATTAAGAGTGAGGGCTAATGAAAAACTGTTTTTT.